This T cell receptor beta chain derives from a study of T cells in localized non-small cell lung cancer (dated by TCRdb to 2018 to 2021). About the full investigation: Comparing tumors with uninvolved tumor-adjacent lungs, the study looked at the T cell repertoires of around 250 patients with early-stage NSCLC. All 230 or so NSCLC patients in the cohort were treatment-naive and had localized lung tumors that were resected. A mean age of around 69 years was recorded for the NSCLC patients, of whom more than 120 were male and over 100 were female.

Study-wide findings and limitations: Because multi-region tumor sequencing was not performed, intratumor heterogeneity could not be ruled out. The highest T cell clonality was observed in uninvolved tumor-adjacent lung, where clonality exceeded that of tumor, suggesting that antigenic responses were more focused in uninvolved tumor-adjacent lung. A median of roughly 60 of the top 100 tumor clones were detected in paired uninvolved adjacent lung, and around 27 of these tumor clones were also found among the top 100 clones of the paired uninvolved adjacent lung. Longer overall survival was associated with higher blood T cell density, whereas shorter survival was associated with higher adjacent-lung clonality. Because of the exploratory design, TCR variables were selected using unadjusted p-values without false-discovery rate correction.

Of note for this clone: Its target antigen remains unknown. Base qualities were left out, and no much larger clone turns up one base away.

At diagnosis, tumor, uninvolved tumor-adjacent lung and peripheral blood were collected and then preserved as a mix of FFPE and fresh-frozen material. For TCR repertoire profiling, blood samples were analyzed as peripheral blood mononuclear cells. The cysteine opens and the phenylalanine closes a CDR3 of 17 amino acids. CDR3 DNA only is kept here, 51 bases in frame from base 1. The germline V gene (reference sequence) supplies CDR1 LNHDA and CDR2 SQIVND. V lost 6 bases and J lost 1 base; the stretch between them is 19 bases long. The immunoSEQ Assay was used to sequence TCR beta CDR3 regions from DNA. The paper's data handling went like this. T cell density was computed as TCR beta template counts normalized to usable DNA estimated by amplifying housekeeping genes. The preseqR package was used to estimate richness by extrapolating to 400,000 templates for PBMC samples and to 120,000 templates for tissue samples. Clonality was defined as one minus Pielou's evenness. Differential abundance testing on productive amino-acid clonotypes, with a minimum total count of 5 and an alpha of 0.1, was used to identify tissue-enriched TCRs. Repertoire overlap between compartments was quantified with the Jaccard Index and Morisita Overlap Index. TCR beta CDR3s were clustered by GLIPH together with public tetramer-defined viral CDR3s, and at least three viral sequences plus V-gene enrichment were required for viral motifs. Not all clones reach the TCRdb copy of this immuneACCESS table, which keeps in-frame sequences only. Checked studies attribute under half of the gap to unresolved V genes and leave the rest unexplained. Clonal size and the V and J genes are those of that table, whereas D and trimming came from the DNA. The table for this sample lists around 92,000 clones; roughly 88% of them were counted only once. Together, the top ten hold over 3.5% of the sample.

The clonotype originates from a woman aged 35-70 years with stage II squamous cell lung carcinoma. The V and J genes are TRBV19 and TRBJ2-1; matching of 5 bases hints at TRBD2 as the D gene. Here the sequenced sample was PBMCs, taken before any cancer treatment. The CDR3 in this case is CASSPHRSSGSYNEQFF. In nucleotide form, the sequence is TGTGCCAGTAGCCCCCATAGAAGCTCGGGATCCTACAATGAGCAGTTCTTC.